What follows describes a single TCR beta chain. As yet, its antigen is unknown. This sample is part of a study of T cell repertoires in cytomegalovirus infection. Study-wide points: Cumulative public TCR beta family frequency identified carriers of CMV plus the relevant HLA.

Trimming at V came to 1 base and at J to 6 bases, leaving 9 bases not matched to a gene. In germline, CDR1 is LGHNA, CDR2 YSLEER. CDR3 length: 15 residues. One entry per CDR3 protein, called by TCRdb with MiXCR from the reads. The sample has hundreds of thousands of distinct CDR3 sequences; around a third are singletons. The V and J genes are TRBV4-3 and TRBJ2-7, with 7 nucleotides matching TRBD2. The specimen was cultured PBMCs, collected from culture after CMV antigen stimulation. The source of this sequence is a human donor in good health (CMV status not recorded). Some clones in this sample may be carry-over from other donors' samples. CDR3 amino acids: CASSQVGGPGGEQYF. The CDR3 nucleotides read TGCGCCAGCAGCCAAGTAGGCGGCCCGGGGGGCGAGCAGTACTTC.